This entry concerns a single TCR beta chain. Its antigen is currently not known. Since a much larger clone is just one base distant, this may be a read error. This entry is derived from a study of human T cells and chemical hapten exposure (dated by TCRdb to the early 2020s). General notes on the study: For sensitization, 2% DPC in acetone was applied to a roughly 2 cm by roughly 2 cm area of upper inner arm skin. Libraries were pooled for sequencing, and variation in per-sample TCR yields was attributed mainly to small differences in library volumes within the pool. Patch tests used Finn chambers with 0.01% DPC on the upper back, scored after 6 days by International Contact Dermatitis Research Group standards. Throughout the roughly 23-week study period, patients were also given weekly therapeutic DPC doses on the scalp. Blood was sampled from patients pre-sensitization (week 0) and at 2, 6 and about 24 weeks after DPC sensitization. The study tracked peripheral blood TCR repertoire changes in vivo during primary and secondary sensitization to the hapten diphenylcyclopropenone (DPC) in alopecia patients. The patient cohort, mostly female, included alopecia areata with under or over 50% scalp involvement, alopecia totalis and alopecia universalis. For TCR sequencing, blood came from 25 to 30 alopecia patients at anywhere from one to four time points (pre-sensitization, 2, 6 and 24 weeks).

Relative to germline, V is 2 bases shorter and J is 5 bases shorter, with 15 bases between their ends. The CDR3 covers 15 residues, taking in both the cysteine and the phenylalanine. The kept DNA is CDR3 alone, 45 bases in frame from the first base. The germline V gene provides CDR1 SGHAT and CDR2 FQNNGV. Library preparation employed RACE. The instrument given in TCRdb is NextSeq 500. Library preparation attached unique molecular identifiers to individual cDNA molecules for quantitative, reproducible TCR counting. Both TCR alpha and TCR beta chains were sequenced from each blood RNA sample. On the study's bioinformatics: A median of roughly 98,000 TCRs per sample was observed, with a range of roughly 23,224 to 750,000. The Decombinator software suite was used to annotate V, J and CDR3 in the TCR reads. Every sample was subsampled to the same number of TCRs (28,000) for the PS versus PT1 abundance plots. Expanded TCRs were defined as absent before sensitization and observed at least eight times at the 2-week time point. TCRdb ran its own pipeline on the public reads, namely fastp trimming at Q25 and MiXCR clone calling, and kept in-frame beta chains. Rows with a matching CDR3 protein are joined into one entry that keeps the most common DNA and genes. TCRdb's processing, not the study's, gives the V and J calls here. The sample includes about 350,000 distinct CDR3 sequences, with over 6% observed a single time. Clones ranked in the top ten supply under 7% of the sample.

Read against the paper, the sample's time point label means: patch test 2, 6 weeks after DPC sensitization. The treatment or condition label of this sample denotes: therapeutic diphenylcyclopropenone sensitization with weekly scalp DPC. At each patch-test visit, blood was drawn before the patch test was applied. Patients were considered eligible if aged 18 to 70, diagnosed with alopecia and deemed suitable for DPC therapy, and patients were excluded if pregnant. Total RNA was extracted from unfractionated whole blood collected in Tempus Blood RNA tubes. Findings and caveats that apply to the study as a whole: The number of PT1 expanded TCRs positively correlated with patch test score, significant at thresholds 8, 16 and 32 but not 4. After repeated subsampling, the strength of the expansion versus patch-test correlation and the threshold at which it became significant changed. Alopecia, a presumed autoimmune disease, was present in all patients, so the immune response of the patients might differ from that of healthy individuals. No change with DPC sensitization was found in the number of TCRs above 1 in 1000 frequency, and no evidence of global repertoire structure alterations was found. Expanded TCRs formed significantly more large CDR3 similarity clusters than pre-sensitization or healthy control sets, consistent with antigen-driven responses.

This receptor chain uses TRBV11-2 and TRBJ1-1; TRBD1 is possibly the D segment (6 matching bases). This sequence originates from a woman younger than 30 with alopecia areata. Some clones in this sample may be carry-over from other donors' samples. This material consisted of whole blood, taken in connection with sensitization to the hapten diphenylcyclopropenone (DPC). The CDR3 in this case is CASSLYPGEETEAFF. DNA sequence: TGTGCCAGCAGCTTATATCCAGGGGAGGAAACTGAAGCTTTCTTT.